This T cell receptor (beta chain) was identified in a study of patients and donors after allogeneic stem cell transplantation. There are a few counts of this clonotype. The CDR3 consists of 15 residues. Trimming cost V 4 bases and J 2 bases, with 13 bases left between them. Germline-derived CDR1 and CDR2 are MGHRA and YSYEKL. TCRdb used MiXCR to reprocess the RT-PCR reads, holding one entry per CDR3 protein. This sample has about 960,000 distinct CDR3 sequences, with about a sixth found just once. The receptor was isolated from a human donor who was either an allogeneic HSCT recipient or a stem cell or donor lymphocyte infusion donor (not recorded which). It is not recorded whose cells these are; they may come from a transplant donor. Sequencing was done on a sample of blood, either unsorted or a sorted T cell fraction (not recorded which). The genes are TRBV4-1 and TRBJ2-3; no firm D call. CDR3 sequence reads: CASSLAISYTDTQYF. The CDR3 nucleotides are TGCGCCAGCAGCCTCGCCATTTCCTACACAGATACGCAGTATTTT.